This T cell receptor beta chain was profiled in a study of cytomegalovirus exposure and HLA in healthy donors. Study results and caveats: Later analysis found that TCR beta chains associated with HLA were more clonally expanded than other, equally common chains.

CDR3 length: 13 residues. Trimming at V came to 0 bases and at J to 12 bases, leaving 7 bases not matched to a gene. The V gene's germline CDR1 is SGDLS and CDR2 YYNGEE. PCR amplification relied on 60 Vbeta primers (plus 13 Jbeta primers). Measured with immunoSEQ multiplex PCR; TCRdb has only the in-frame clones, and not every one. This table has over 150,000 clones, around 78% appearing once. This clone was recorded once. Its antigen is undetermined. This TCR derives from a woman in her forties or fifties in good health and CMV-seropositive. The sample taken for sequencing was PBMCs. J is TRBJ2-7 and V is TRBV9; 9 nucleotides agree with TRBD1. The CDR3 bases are TGTGCCAGCAGCGTAGGACAGGGGGGGTTTGCGTACTTC. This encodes CASSVGQGGFAYF.